The source of this T cell receptor beta chain is a study of OX40 agonist ivuxolimab in advanced cancers. For the study in its entirety: The costimulatory receptor OX40 (CD134) was targeted by ivuxolimab, a fully human IgG2 agonistic monoclonal antibody. The paper covers the monotherapy dose-escalation part of the phase I ivuxolimab trial, which included N of about 51 patients. Peripheral TCRbeta sequencing aimed to test whether ivuxolimab altered TCR sequence diversity and caused clonal T-cell expansion. Patients were allowed to have had prior anti-PD-1, anti-PD-L1 or anti-CTLA-4 therapy, and around 37% of the dose-escalation patients had previously received checkpoint inhibitors. The dose-escalation cohort was about 83% male with a mean age of roughly 60 years, ranging from roughly 23 to 85. Among the 50 to 55 dose-escalation patients, roughly 20 had hepatocellular carcinoma, 15 or so melanoma, 9 renal cell carcinoma and 9 head and neck cancer. Partial responses occurred in three dose-escalation patients, of whom one had hepatocellular carcinoma and two had cutaneous melanoma. Intravenous ivuxolimab was administered to patients every 2 weeks at six dose levels: 0.01, 0.1, 0.3, 1.5, 3 and 10 mg/kg. General findings and caveats noted by the study authors: Clonal expansion of both CD4+ and CD8+ blood T cells was observed from baseline to week 6 at doses 0.1 to 3.0 mg/kg. Partial responders in the 0.1-3.0 mg/kg groups had among the lowest normalized peripheral clonal expansion, especially among CD8+ T cells. Which antigens the clonally expanded peripheral T cells were specific for was not determined. Low levels of normalized T-cell clonal expansion were also seen in some nonresponding patients. After ivuxolimab, expanded clones were on average more numerous among CD8+ T cells than among CD4+ T cells.

The cysteine opens and the phenylalanine closes a CDR3 of 17 amino acids. The read is trimmed to its CDR3 DNA, 51 bases read in frame from base 1. Looking up the germline V gene yields CDR1 SGHDT and CDR2 YYEEEE. After removal of 5 bases from V and 7 bases from J, the junction retains 10 bases not matched to a gene. This clone was detected a few times. The antigen it recognizes is unknown. Nothing much larger sits one base from this clone, and base qualities are not available. Genomic DNA was isolated from the sorted cells so that the TCRbeta CDR3 region could be sequenced. TCRbeta CDR3 regions were sequenced using the immunoSEQ Assay. The table was pulled from immuneACCESS by TCRdb, which kept in-frame rearrangements only. Such tables lose some clones; where checked, under half of the loss comes from unresolved V genes, and the rest has no known cause. The sample data list 65,000 to 90,000 clones, and about nine tenths of these were observed just once. The ten largest clones capture less than 0.8% of the sample.

The trial excluded patients who had a history of autoimmune disease or were on systemic immunosuppression. Peripheral blood for TCR sequencing was drawn from every dose cohort at baseline, at cycle 4 day 1 and at cycle 7 day 1. The samples were taken from a phase I, first-in-human, multicenter, open-label dose-escalation trial of ivuxolimab. Adults with locally advanced or metastatic melanoma, renal cell carcinoma, hepatocellular carcinoma or head and neck squamous cell carcinoma were enrolled in the trial. Before TCR sequencing, CD4+ T cells and CD8+ T cells from peripheral blood were sorted into separate populations.

This receptor chain uses TRBV5-6 and TRBJ2-1; TRBD2 aligns with 15 central bases. The specimen comprised CD4+ or CD8+ T cells sorted from blood, sampled in a trial of the OX40 agonist ivuxolimab. The receptor was isolated from an adult with an advanced solid tumor such as melanoma, head and neck, liver or kidney cancer. CDR3 protein: CASRTSEGLAGGNEQFF. At the DNA level, the sequence is TGTGCCAGCAGGACTAGCGAAGGACTAGCGGGGGGGAATGAGCAGTTCTTC.